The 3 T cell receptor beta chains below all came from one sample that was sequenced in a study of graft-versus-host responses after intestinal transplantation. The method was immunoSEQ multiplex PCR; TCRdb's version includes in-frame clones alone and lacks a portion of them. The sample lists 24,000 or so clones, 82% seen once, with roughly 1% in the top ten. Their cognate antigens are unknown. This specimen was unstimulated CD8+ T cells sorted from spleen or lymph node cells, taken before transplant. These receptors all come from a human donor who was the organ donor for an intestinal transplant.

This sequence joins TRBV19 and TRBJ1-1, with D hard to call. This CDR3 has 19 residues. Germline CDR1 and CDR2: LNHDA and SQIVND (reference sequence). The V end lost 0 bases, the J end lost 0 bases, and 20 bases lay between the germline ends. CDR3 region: CASSIDRLRTPALNTEAFF. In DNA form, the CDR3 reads TGTGCCAGTAGTATAGATCGCCTACGAACCCCTGCCCTGAACACTGAAGCTTTCTTT.

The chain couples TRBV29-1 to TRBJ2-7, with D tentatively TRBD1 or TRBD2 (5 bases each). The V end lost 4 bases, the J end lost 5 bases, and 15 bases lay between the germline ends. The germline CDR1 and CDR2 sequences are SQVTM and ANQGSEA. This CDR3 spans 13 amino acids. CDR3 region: CSVAPGTPDEQYF. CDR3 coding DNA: TGCAGCGTTGCCCCCGGGACCCCCGACGAGCAGTACTTC.

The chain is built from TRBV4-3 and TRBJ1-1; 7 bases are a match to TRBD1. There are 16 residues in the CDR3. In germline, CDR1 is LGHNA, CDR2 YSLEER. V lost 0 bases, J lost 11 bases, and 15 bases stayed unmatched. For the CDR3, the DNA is TGCGCCAGCAGCCAAGATTGGAAGGGGGCGCCTCGGGAGGCTTTCTTT. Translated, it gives CASSQDWKGAPREAFF.